This TCR beta chain stems from a study of CD8 T cells in ankylosing spondylitis. The CDR3 totals 15 residues. CDR1 SQVTM and CDR2 ANQGSEA come from the germline V gene. V dropped 0 bases and J dropped 2 bases, with 13 bases sitting between them. This clonotype occurred many times. TCRdb used MiXCR to reprocess the 5' RACE reads, holding one entry per CDR3 protein. Found here are roughly 230,000 distinct CDR3 sequences, roughly a tenth of them singletons; the top ten hold 2.6%. The chain is built from TRBV29-1 and TRBJ1-2; unclear D gene. The specimen sequenced was blood, either unsorted or a sorted T cell fraction (not recorded which). The receptor was derived from a male donor with ankylosing spondylitis or in good health (not recorded which). CDR3 protein: CSVEEERGFNYGYTF. CDR3 nucleotide sequence: TGCAGCGTTGAAGAAGAACGGGGTTTCAACTATGGCTACACCTTC.